The 22 T cell receptor beta chains presented below share a single source sample, sequenced in a study of CD8 T cell repertoires and HIV-1 epitope variants. Assay: immunoSEQ multiplex PCR; the TCRdb copy retains only in-frame clones and omits some. Among some 87,000 clones listed, around 75% were seen once. Sequencing was done on a sample of uncultured baseline CD8+ T cells from peripheral blood mononuclear cells (PBMCs). The source of these receptors is a male donor with HIV.

This chain uses TRBV7-2 with TRBJ1-2; TRBD1 aligns across 7 bases. J was trimmed by 6 bases and V by 5 bases; bases with no gene match: 9. Germline CDR1 SGHTA, CDR2 FQGNSA. CDR3 length: 14 residues. In DNA form, the CDR3 reads TGTGCCAGCAGCCGTGACAGGGCCTTAGATGGCTACACCTTC. It yields the protein CASSRDRALDGYTF.

The V and J genes are TRBV13 and TRBJ2-7; perhaps TRBD2 as D (6 bases). The CDR3 has 15 residues. V lost 1 base to trimming and J lost 5 bases, with 15 bases between them. CDR1 and CDR2 (germline): PRHDT, FYEKMQ (reference sequence). The CDR3 region has the DNA TGTGCCAGCAGCTTAGCGGCGGGGCCGGAGAACGAGCAGTACTTC. Residues: CASSLAAGPENEQYF.

This chain joins TRBV28 and TRBJ1-4, with TRBD1 as a possible D gene (6 bases). From germline, CDR1 is MDHEN and CDR2 SYDVKM. Trimming stripped 6 bases from V and 6 bases from J, with 17 bases between. There are 15 residues in the CDR3. The CDR3 spells CASRGGRGRHEKLFF. The CDR3 DNA reads as TGTGCCAGCAGAGGGGGAAGAGGGAGACATGAAAAACTGTTTTTT. Together with reference TRBV28 and TRBJ1-4, the CDR3 gives the full variable domain: DVKVTQSSRYLVKRTGEKVFLECVQDMDHENMFWYRQDPGLGLRLIYFSYDVKMKEKGDIPEGYSVSREKKERFSLILESASTNQTSMYLCASRGGRGRHEKLFFGSGTQLSVL.

The genes are TRBV30 and TRBJ1-5; D is undetermined. Germline CDR1 and CDR2: GTSNPN and SVGIG (reference sequence). CDR3 length: 13 residues. The germline V and J ends were trimmed by 3 bases and 10 bases, with 16 bases remaining between them. CDR3 amino acids: CAWREGLDGPQHF. In nucleotides, the CDR3 is TGTGCCTGGAGGGAGGGTTTGGACGGCCCCCAGCATTTT.

This clone was seen once. V and J are TRBV7-2 and TRBJ2-3; 7 nucleotides align to TRBD1. CDR1 SGHTA and CDR2 FQGNSA come from the germline V gene. V lost 5 bases and J lost 2; bases outside the gene matches: 10. This CDR3 is built from 16 residues. This CDR3 is CASSEGRGLATDTQYF. The CDR3 coding sequence is TGTGCCAGCAGCGAAGGAAGGGGGCTAGCCACAGATACGCAGTATTTT.

V usage is TRBV19 and J usage is TRBJ1-2; a possible D gene is TRBD1 (6 bases). The length of the CDR3 is 14 residues. Germline V CDR1 and CDR2: LNHDA, SQIVND (reference sequence). V was clipped by 7 bases and J by 5 bases, with 17 bases between them. The CDR3 sequence is CASNFNRVRYGYTF. CDR3 nucleotides: TGTGCCAGTAACTTCAACAGGGTTAGGTATGGCTACACCTTC.

The chain joins TRBV19 to TRBJ1-6; D call uncertain. The CDR3 contains 15 residues. Germline-derived CDR1 and CDR2 are LNHDA and SQIVND (reference sequence). The V end was cut by 1 base, the J end by 12 bases, with 16 bases between. The CDR3 reads CASSIGPPSSQPLHF. The CDR3 region has the DNA TGTGCCAGTAGTATAGGGCCGCCATCTAGTCAACCCCTCCACTTT. The whole variable domain, filled in from reference TRBV19 and TRBJ1-6, reads DGGITQSPKYLFRKEGQNVTLSCEQNLNHDAMYWYRQDPGQGLRLIYYSQIVNDFQKGDIAEGYSVSREKKESFPLTVTSAQKNPTAFYLCASSIGPPSSQPLHFGNGTRLTVT.

The rearrangement links TRBV2 to TRBJ2-7; D is undetermined. This CDR3 contains 11 residues. Germline V gene lookup returns CDR1 SNHLY and CDR2 FYNNEI. V dropped 8 bases and J dropped 0 bases, with 5 bases sitting between them. The CDR3: CASVSSYEQYF. CDR3 nucleotide sequence: TGTGCCAGCGTGAGCTCCTACGAGCAGTACTTC.

V gene TRBV7-2 combines with J gene TRBJ2-7; D is perhaps TRBD1 (5 bases). The V end was cut by 5 bases, the J end by 9 bases, with 17 bases between. This CDR3 is 13 amino acids long. Per germline, CDR1 SGHTA and CDR2 FQGNSA. The DNA for the CDR3 is TGTGCCAGCAGCCCCGTAGGGGCCGAGCGGCAGTACTTC. Translated, it gives CASSPVGAERQYF.

The chain carries TRBV2 and TRBJ1-6; TRBD1 might be the D (6 bases). Germline V gene lookup returns CDR1 SNHLY and CDR2 FYNNEI. V gave up 4 bases and J gave up 9 bases, with 22 bases separating them. CDR3 length: 17 residues. The CDR3 is CASSVLLGGPSSSPLHF. The DNA of the CDR3 is TGTGCCAGCAGTGTACTTTTGGGGGGGCCATCGAGTTCACCCCTCCACTTT.

This clone has just a few counts. The gene calls are TRBV6-1 and TRBJ2-5; 7 bases are shared with TRBD2. Germline assignment: CDR1 MNHNS and CDR2 SASEGT. Trimming removed 2 bases from V and 4 bases from J; junction bases left unmatched: 7. The CDR3 contains 15 residues. The CDR3 loop is CASSEYWGGGETQYF. The DNA for the CDR3 is TGTGCCAGCAGTGAATACTGGGGCGGGGGAGAGACCCAGTACTTC.

This clone was picked up a small number of times. The chain is built from TRBV6-5 and TRBJ1-1; 10 nucleotides line up with TRBD1. Germline V gene lookup returns CDR1 MNHEY and CDR2 SVGAGI. V shed 7 bases and J 1 base; nucleotides not matched to a gene: 3. The length of the CDR3 is 14 residues. CDR3 in amino acids: CASTWTGGNTEAFF. The CDR3 DNA is TGTGCCAGCACCTGGACAGGGGGGAACACTGAAGCTTTCTTT.

V is TRBV7-9 and J is TRBJ2-7, with 7 bases that match TRBD1. CDR3 length equals 14 residues. J gave up 2 bases and V 1 base, and 2 bases lay outside the gene matches. Looked up from germline, CDR1 is SEHNR and CDR2 is FQNEAQ (reference sequence). The CDR3 nucleotides are TGTGCCAGCAGCTTAGGACAGGGAACCTACGAGCAGTACTTC. It specifies CASSLGQGTYEQYF. The whole variable domain, filled in from reference TRBV7-9 and TRBJ2-7, reads DTGVSQNPRHKITKRGQNVTFRCDPISEHNRLYWYRQTLGQGPEFLTYFQNEAQLEKSRLLSDRFSAERPKGSFSTLEIQRTEQGDSAMYLCASSLGQGTYEQYFGPGTRLTVT.

V usage is TRBV7-2 and J usage is TRBJ2-3; D is unresolved. CDR1 SGHTA and CDR2 FQGNSA come from the germline V gene. V shed 3 bases and J shed 3 bases, with 10 bases lying between them. The CDR3 has 14 amino acids. The CDR3 reads CASSFIWGTDTQYF. In nucleotides, the CDR3 is TGTGCCAGCAGCTTTATCTGGGGAACAGATACGCAGTATTTT.

The V and J genes are TRBV14 and TRBJ1-4, with 7 bases that match TRBD1. This CDR3 has 15 amino acids. Germline V gene lookup returns CDR1 SGHDN and CDR2 FVKESK. V trimming: 4 bases; J trimming: 3 bases; junction bases outside the gene matches: 5. The CDR3 sequence: CASSPRGAANEKLFF. CDR3 sequence (DNA): TGTGCCAGCAGCCCCAGGGGGGCGGCTAATGAAAAACTGTTTTTT.

This chain links TRBV14 with TRBJ1-1; D ambiguous. Germline V gene lookup returns CDR1 SGHDN and CDR2 FVKESK. The CDR3 length is 16 residues. V shed 4 bases and J shed 0 bases, with 15 bases lying between them. The CDR3 is CASSPPYSRVNTEAFF. In DNA form, the CDR3 reads TGTGCCAGCAGCCCACCTTATTCTAGAGTGAACACTGAAGCTTTCTTT. The entire variable domain, with the rest obtained from reference TRBV14 and TRBJ1-1, is as follows: EAGVTQFPSHSVIEKGQTVTLRCDPISGHDNLYWYRRVMGKEIKFLLHFVKESKQDESGMPNNRFLAERTGGTYSTLKVQPAELEDSGVYFCASSPPYSRVNTEAFFGQGTRLTVV.

The rearrangement links TRBV5-6 to TRBJ2-2; D is unresolved. The ends were cut back, 2 bases at V and 5 bases at J, with 13 bases in the middle. There are 15 residues in the CDR3. Germline CDR1 is SGHDT and CDR2 is YYEEEE. The DNA for the CDR3 is TGTGCCAGCAGCTTTCTAATAGTGAGGACCGGGGAGCTGTTTTTT. Encoded protein: CASSFLIVRTGELFF.

This clone was picked up one time. The chain is built from TRBV19 and TRBJ2-1; D not certain. Germline assignment: CDR1 LNHDA and CDR2 SQIVND (reference sequence). The CDR3 covers 16 residues. Between the trimmed V and J ends, which lost 4 bases and 0 bases, there was a span of 13 bases. DNA for the CDR3: TGTGCCAGTAGTACCAGGACGGAAAGCTCCTACAATGAGCAGTTCTTC. It codes for CASSTRTESSYNEQFF.

The gene calls are TRBV19 and TRBJ2-7; 8 bases map to TRBD1. Per germline, CDR1 LNHDA and CDR2 SQIVND (reference sequence). The J segment lost 3 bases and the V segment lost 4 bases, leaving 2 bases of the junction unmatched. The CDR3 runs 13 residues. The chain's CDR3 is CASSRDRNYEQYF. CDR3 sequence (DNA): TGTGCCAGTAGTAGGGACAGGAACTACGAGCAGTACTTC.

Only a few counts were recorded for this clone. At one of its ends the junction is not consistent with the germline gene, which may arise from a read error. V and J are TRBV5-1 and TRBJ1-2, with 9 bases fitting TRBD1. This CDR3 contains 17 residues. Germline CDR1 and CDR2: SGHRS and YFSETQ. The CDR3 sequence: CACRPYRGRDIGDGYTF. The CDR3 DNA is TGCGCCTGCAGACCTTACAGGGGGCGTGATATTGGAGATGGCTACACCTTC.

In its sample, this clone was seen once. This chain uses TRBV28 with TRBJ2-3; D may match TRBD1 or TRBD2 (5 bases each). CDR3 length equals 15 residues. Germline-derived CDR1 and CDR2 are MDHEN and SYDVKM. The CDR3 region is CGSRTGQRSTDTQYF. CDR3 sequence (DNA): TGTGGGTCTCGAACGGGGCAACGAAGCACAGATACGCAGTATTTT.

This sequence joins TRBV5-4 and TRBJ2-5, with D perhaps TRBD2 (6 bases). The CDR3 is 15 amino acids. Germline V CDR1 and CDR2: SGHNT, YYREEE (reference sequence). Trimming shortened V by 0 bases and J by 1 base, and 10 bases separated the two germline ends. The CDR3 nucleotides are TGTGCCAGCAGCTTGGCCGGGGGAAGCCAAGAGACCCAGTACTTC. Protein product: CASSLAGGSQETQYF.